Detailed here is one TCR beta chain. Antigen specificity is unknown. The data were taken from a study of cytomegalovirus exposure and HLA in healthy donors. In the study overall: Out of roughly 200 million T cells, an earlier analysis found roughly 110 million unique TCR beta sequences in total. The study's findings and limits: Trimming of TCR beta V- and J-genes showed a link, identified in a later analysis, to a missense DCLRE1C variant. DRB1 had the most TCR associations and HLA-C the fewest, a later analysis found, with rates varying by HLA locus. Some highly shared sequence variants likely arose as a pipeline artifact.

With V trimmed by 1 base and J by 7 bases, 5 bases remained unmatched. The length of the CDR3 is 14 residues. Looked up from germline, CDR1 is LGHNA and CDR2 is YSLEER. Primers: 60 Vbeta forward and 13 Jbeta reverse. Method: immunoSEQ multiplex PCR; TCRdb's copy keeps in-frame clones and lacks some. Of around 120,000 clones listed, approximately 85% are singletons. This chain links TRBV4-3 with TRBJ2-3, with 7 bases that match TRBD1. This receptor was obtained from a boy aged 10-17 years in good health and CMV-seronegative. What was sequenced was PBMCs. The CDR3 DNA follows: TGCGCCAGCAGCCAAGGTACAGGGGCTAATACGCAGTATTTT. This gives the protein CASSQGTGANTQYF.